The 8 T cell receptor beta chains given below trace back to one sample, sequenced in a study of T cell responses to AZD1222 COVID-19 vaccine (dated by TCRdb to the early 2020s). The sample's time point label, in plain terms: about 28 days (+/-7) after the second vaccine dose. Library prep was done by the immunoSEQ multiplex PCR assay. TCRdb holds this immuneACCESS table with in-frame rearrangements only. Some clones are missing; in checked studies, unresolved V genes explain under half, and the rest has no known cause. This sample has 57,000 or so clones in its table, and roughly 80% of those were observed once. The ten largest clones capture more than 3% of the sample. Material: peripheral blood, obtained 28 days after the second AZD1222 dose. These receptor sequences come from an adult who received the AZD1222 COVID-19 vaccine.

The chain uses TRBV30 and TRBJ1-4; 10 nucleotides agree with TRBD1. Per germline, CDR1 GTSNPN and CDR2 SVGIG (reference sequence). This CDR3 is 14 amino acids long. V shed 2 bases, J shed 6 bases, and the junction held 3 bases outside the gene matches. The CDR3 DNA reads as TGTGCCTGGAGTCTCGGGACAGGGGATGAAAAACTGTTTTTT. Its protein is CAWSLGTGDEKLFF.

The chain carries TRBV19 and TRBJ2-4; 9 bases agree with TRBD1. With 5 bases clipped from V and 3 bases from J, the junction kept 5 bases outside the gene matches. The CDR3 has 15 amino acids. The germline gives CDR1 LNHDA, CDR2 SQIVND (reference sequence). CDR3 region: CASSHRGLDKNIQYF. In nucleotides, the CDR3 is TGTGCCAGTAGTCACAGGGGGCTGGACAAAAACATTCAGTACTTC. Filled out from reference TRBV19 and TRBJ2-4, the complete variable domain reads DGGITQSPKYLFRKEGQNVTLSCEQNLNHDAMYWYRQDPGQGLRLIYYSQIVNDFQKGDIAEGYSVSREKKESFPLTVTSAQKNPTAFYLCASSHRGLDKNIQYFGAGTRLSVL.

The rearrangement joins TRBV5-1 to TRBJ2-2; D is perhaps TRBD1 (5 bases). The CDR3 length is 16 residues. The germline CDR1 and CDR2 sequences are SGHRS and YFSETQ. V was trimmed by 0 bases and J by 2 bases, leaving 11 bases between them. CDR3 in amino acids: CASSLAGPPNTGELFF. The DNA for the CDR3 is TGCGCCAGCAGCTTGGCAGGGCCCCCCAACACCGGGGAGCTGTTTTTT.

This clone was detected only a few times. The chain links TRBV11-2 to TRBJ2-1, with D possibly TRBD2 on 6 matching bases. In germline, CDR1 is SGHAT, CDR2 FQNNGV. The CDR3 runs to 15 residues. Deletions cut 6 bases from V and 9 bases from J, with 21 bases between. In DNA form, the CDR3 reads TGTGCCAGCAGGCTTGGGGGTAGGTCCGGGGGTGAGCAGTTCTTC. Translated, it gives CASRLGGRSGGEQFF.

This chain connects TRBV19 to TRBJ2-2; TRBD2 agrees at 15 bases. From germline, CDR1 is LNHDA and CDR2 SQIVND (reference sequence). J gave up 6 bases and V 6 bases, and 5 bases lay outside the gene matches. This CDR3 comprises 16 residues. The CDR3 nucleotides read TGTGCCAGTAGCCTCGGACTAGCGGGGGGGTCCGGGGAGCTGTTTTTT. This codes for CASSLGLAGGSGELFF.

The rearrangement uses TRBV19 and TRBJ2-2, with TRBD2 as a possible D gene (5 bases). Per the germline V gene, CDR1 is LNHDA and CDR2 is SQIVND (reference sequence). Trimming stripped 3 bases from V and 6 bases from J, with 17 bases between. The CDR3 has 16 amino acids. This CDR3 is CASSMPTSRGSGELFF. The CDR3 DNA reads TGTGCCAGTAGTATGCCCACGAGCAGAGGGTCCGGGGAGCTGTTTTTT.

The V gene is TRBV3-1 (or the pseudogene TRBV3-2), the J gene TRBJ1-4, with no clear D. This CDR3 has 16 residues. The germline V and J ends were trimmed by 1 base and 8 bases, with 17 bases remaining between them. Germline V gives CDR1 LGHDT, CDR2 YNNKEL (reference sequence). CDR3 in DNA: TGTGCCAGCAGCCAAGCCGTCATTTTGACCGAGGAAAAACTGTTTTTT. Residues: CASSQAVILTEEKLFF.

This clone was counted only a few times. CDR3 residues: CASSPRGGGGYEQYF. The CDR3 region has the DNA TGCGCCAGCAGCCCCCGTGGTGGAGGGGGTTACGAGCAGTACTTC. J is TRBJ2-7 and V is TRBV5-1; TRBD1 or TRBD2 may be the D gene (6 bases each). Germline CDR1 SGHRS, CDR2 YFSETQ. V was trimmed by 4 bases and J by 4 bases, leaving 18 bases between them. This CDR3 is built from 15 residues.